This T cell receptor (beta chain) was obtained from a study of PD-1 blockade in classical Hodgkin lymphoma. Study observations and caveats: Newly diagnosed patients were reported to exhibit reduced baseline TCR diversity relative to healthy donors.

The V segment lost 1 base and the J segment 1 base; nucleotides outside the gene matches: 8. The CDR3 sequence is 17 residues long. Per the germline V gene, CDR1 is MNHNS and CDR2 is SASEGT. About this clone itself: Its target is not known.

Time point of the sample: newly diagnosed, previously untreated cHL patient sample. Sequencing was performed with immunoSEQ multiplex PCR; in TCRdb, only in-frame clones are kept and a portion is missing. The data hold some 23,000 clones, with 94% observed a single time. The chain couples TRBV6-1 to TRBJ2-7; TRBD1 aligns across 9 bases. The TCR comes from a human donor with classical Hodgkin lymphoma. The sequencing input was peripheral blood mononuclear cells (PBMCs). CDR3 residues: CASSEDPTGGTSYEQYF. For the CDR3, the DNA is TGTGCCAGCAGTGAAGACCCGACAGGGGGTACTTCCTACGAGCAGTACTTC.